This TCR beta chain was recovered during a study of OX40 agonist ivuxolimab in advanced cancers. General study results and limits: Some of the nonresponding patients also showed low levels of normalized T-cell clonal expansion.

The CDR3 has 13 amino acids. V gave up 7 bases and J gave up 1 base, with 11 bases separating them. Germline CDR1 reads SGHNT; CDR2 reads YYREEE (reference sequence). Clones were read by immunoSEQ multiplex PCR, and TCRdb kept only the in-frame ones, dropping some. The sample lists about 24,000 clones; 79% were seen once. Of note for this clone: Its antigen remains unknown.

The receptor was derived from an adult with an advanced solid tumor such as melanoma, head and neck, liver or kidney cancer. The source material was CD4+ or CD8+ T cells sorted from blood, sampled in a trial of the OX40 agonist ivuxolimab. The chain joins TRBV5-4 to TRBJ1-1; D may be TRBD1 (6 bases). CDR3 sequence: CASLGTTNTEAFF. CDR3 coding DNA: TGTGCCAGCCTCGGGACAACGAACACTGAAGCTTTCTTT.